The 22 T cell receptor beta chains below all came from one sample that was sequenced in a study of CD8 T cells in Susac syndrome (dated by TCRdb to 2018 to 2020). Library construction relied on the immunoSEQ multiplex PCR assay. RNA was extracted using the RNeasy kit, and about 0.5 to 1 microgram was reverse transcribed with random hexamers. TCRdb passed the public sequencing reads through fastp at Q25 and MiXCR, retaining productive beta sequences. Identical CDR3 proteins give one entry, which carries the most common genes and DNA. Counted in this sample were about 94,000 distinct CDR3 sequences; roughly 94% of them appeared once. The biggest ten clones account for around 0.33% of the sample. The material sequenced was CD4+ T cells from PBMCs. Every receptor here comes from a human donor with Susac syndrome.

The CDR3 coding sequence is TGTGCCTGGAGTGTACGGTCCGGATCAGCTTTCTTT. Translating gives CAWSVRSGSAFF. V gene TRBV30 combines with J gene TRBJ1-1; no clear D. V was shortened by 0 bases and J by 10 bases, with 12 bases between the two germline ends. The germline V gene encodes CDR1 GTSNPN and CDR2 SVGIG (reference sequence). The CDR3 sequence is 12 residues long.

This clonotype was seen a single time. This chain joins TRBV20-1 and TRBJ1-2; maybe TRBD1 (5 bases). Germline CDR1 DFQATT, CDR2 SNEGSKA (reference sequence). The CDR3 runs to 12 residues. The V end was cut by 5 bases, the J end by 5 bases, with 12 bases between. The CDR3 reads CSAEMTEYGYTF. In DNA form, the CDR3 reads TGCAGTGCTGAAATGACAGAGTATGGCTACACCTTC.

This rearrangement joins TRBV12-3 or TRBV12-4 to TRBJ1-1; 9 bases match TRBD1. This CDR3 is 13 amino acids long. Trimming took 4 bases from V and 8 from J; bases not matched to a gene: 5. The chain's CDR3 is CASSSQGAGEAFF. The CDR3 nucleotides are TGTGCCAGCAGTTCACAGGGGGCGGGCGAAGCTTTCTTT.

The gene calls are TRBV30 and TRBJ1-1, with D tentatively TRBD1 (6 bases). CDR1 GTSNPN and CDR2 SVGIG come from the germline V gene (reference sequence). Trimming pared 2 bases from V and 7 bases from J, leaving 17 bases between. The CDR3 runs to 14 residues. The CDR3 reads CAWSSSGQGIEAFF. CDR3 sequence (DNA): TGTGCCTGGAGTTCCTCGGGACAAGGAATTGAAGCTTTCTTT. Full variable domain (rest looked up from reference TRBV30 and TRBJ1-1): SQTIHQWPATLVQPVGSPLSLECTVEGTSNPNLYWYRQAAGRGLQLLFYSVGIGQISSEVPQNLSASRPQDRQFILSSKKLLLSDSGFYLCAWSSSGQGIEAFFGQGTRLTVV.

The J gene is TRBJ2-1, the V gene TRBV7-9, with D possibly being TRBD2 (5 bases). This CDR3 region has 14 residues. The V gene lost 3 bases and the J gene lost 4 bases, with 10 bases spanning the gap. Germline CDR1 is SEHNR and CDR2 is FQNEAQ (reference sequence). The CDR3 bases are TGTGCCAGCAGCTTGGGGAGCGAATACAATGAGCAGTTCTTC. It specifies CASSLGSEYNEQFF.

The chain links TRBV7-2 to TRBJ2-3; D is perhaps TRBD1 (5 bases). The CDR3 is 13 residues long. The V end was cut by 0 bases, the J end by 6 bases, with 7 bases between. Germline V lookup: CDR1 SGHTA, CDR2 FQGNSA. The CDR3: CASSLATVDTQYF. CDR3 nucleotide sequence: TGTGCCAGCAGCTTAGCGACAGTGGATACGCAGTATTTT.

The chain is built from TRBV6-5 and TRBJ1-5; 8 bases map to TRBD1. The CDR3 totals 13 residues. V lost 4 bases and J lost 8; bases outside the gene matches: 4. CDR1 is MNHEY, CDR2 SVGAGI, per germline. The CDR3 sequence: CASSWDRLEPQHF. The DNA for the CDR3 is TGTGCCAGCAGTTGGGACAGGTTGGAGCCCCAGCATTTT.

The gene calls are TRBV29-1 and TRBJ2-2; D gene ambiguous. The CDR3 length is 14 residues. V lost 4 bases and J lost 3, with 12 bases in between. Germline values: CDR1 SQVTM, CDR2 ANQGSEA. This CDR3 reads CSVGVNLDTGELFF. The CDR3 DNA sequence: TGCAGCGTTGGGGTGAACTTAGACACCGGGGAGCTGTTTTTT.

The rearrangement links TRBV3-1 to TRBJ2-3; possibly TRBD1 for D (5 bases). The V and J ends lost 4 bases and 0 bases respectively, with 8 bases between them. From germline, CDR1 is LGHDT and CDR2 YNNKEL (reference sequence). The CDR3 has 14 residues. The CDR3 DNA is TGTGCCAGCAGCCTACGACAGAGCACAGATACGCAGTATTTT. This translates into CASSLRQSTDTQYF.

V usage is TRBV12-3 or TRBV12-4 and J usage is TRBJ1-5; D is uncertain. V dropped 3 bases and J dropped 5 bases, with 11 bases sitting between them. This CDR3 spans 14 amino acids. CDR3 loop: CASSLEVDDQPQHF. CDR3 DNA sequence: TGTGCCAGCAGTTTGGAGGTCGACGATCAGCCCCAGCATTTT.

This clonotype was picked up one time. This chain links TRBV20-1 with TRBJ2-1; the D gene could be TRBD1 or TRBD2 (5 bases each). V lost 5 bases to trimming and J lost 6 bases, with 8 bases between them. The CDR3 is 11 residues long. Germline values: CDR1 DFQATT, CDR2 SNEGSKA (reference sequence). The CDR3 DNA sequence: TGCAGTGCTTTCGGGACCAATGAGCAGTTCTTC. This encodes CSAFGTNEQFF.

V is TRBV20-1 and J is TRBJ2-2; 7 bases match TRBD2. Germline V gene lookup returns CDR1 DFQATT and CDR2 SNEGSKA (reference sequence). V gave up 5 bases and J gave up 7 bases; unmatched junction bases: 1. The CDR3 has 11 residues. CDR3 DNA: TGCAGTGCTCTAGCGGTCGGGGAGCTGTTTTTT. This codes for CSALAVGELFF.

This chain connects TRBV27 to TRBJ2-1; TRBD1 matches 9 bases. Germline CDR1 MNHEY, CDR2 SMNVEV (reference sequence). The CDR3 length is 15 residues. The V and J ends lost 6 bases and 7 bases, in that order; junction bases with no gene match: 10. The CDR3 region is CASSQQGALGNEQFF. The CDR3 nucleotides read TGTGCCAGCAGCCAACAGGGGGCATTGGGTAATGAGCAGTTCTTC.

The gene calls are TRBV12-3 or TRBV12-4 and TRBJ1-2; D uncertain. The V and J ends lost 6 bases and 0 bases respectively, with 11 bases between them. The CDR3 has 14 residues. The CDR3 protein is CASRQSGANYGYTF. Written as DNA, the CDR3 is TGTGCCAGCAGACAGTCTGGAGCTAACTATGGCTACACCTTC.

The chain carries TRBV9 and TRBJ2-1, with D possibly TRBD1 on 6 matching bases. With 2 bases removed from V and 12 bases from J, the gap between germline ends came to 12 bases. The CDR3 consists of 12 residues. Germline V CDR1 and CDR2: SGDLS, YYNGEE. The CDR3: CASSVTGKSQFF. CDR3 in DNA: TGTGCCAGCAGCGTTACAGGGAAATCGCAGTTCTTC.

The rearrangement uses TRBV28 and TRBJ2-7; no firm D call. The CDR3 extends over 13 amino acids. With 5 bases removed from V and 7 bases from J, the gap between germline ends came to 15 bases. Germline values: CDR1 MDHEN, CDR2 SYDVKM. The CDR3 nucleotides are TGTGCCAGCAGTCTCGGACCGGCCCGGGAGCAGTACTTC. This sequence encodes CASSLGPAREQYF.

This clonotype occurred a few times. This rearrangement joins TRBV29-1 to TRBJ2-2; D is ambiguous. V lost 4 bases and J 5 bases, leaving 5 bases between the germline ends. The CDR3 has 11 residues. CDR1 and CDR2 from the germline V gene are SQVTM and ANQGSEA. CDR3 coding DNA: TGCAGCGTTGTAAATACCGGGGAGCTGTTTTTT. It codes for CSVVNTGELFF.

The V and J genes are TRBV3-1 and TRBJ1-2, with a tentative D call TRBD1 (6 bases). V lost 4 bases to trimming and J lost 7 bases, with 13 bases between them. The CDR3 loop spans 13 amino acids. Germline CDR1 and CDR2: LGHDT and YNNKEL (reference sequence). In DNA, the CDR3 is TGTGCCAGCAGCCCACAGGGTTGGGCTGGCTACACCTTC. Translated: CASSPQGWAGYTF.

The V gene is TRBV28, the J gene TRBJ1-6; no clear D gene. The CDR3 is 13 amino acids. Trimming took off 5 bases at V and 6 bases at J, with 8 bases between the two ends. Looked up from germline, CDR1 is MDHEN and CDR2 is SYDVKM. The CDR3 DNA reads TGTGCCAGCAGTCGTATGGCTAATTCACCCCTCCACTTT. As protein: CASSRMANSPLHF.

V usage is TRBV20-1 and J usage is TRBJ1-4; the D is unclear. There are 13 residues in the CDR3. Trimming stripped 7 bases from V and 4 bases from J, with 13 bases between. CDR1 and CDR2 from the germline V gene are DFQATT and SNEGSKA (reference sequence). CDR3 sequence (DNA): TGCAGTGGTTTGCCGGAGGTTAATGAAAAACTGTTTTTT. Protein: CSGLPEVNEKLFF.

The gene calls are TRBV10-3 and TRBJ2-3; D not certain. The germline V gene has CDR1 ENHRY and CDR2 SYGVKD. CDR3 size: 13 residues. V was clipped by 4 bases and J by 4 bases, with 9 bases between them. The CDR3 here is CAISVSSSDTQYF. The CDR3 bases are TGTGCCATCAGTGTTAGTAGCTCAGATACGCAGTATTTT.

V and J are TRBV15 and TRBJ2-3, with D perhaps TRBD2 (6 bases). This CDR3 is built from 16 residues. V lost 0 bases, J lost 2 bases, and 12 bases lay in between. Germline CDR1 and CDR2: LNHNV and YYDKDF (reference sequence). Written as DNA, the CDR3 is TGTGCCACCAGCAGAGATTCGGGGGTCCACACAGATACGCAGTATTTT. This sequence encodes CATSRDSGVHTDTQYF.